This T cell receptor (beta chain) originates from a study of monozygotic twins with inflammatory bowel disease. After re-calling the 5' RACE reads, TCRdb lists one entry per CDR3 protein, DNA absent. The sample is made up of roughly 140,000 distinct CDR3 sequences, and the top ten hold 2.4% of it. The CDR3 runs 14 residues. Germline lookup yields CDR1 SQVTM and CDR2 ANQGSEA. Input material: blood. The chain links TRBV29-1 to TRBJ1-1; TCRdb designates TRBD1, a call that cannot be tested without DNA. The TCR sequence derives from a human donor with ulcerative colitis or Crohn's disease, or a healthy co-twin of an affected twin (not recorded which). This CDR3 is CSASLGQGNTEAFF.